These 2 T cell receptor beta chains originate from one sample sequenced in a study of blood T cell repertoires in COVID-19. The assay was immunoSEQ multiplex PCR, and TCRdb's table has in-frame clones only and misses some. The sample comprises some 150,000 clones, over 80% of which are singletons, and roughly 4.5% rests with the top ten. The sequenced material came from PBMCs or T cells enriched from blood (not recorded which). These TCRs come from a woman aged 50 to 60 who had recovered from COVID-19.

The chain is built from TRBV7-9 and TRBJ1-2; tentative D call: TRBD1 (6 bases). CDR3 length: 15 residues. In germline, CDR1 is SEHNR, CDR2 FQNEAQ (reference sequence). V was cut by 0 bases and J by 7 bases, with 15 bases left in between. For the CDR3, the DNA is TGTGCCAGCAGCTTAGCACATACAGGGTTGTTTGGCTACACCTTC. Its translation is CASSLAHTGLFGYTF.

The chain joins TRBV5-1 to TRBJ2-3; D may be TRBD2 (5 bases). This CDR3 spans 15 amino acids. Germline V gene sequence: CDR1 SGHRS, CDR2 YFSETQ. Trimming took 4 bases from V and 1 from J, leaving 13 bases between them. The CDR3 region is CASSPKAEGTDTQYF. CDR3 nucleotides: TGCGCCAGCAGCCCGAAAGCGGAAGGCACAGATACGCAGTATTTT.